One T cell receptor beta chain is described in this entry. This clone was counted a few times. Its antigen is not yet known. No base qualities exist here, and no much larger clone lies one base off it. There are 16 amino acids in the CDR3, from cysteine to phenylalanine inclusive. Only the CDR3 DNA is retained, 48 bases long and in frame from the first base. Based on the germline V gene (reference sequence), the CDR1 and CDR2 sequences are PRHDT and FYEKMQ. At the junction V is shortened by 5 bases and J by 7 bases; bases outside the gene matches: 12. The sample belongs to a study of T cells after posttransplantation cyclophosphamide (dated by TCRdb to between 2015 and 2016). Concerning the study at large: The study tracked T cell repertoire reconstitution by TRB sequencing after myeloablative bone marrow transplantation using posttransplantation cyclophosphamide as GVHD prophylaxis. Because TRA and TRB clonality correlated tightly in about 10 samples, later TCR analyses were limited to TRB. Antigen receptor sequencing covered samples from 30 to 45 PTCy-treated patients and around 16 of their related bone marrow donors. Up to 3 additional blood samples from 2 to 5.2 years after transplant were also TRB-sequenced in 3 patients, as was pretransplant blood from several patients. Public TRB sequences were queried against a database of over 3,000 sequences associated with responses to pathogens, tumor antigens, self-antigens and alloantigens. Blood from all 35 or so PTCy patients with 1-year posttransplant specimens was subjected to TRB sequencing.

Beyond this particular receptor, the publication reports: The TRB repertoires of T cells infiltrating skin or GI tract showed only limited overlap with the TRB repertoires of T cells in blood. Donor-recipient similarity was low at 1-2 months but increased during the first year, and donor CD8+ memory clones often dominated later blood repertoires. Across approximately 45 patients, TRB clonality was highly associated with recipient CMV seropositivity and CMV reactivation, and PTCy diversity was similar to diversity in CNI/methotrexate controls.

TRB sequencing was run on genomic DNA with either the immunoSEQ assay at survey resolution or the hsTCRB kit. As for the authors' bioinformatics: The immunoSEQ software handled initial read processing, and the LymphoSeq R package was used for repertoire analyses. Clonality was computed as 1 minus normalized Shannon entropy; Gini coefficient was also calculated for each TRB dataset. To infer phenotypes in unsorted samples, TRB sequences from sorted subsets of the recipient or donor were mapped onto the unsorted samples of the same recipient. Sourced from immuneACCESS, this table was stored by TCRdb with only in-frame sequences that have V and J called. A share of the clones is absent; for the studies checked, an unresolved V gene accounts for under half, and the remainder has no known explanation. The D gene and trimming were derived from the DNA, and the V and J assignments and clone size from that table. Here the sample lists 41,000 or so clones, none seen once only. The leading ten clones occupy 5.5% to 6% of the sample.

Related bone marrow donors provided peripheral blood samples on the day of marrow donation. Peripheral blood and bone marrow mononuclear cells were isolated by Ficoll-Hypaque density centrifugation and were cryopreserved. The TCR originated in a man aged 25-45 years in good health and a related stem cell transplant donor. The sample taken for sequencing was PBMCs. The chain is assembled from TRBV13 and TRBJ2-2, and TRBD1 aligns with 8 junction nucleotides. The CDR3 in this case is CASSPRRGRGDGELFF. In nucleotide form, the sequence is TGTGCCAGCAGCCCACGCAGGGGGCGAGGTGACGGGGAGCTGTTTTTT.